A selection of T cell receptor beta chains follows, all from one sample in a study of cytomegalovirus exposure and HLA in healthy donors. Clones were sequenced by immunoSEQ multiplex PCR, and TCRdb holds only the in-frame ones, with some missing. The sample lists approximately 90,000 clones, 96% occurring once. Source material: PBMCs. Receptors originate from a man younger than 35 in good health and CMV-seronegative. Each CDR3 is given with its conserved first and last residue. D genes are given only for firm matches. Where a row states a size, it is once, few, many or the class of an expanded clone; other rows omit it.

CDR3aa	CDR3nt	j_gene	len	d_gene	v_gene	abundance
CASSQEPGGNQPQHF	TGCGCCAGCAGCCAAGAACCGGGGGGAAATCAGCCCCAGCATTTT	TRBJ1-5	15	.	TRBV4-1	.
CASSYQGFEKLFF	TGTGCCAGCAGCTATCAGGGGTTCGAAAAACTGTTTTTT	TRBJ1-4	13	.	TRBV11-3	.
CASSFRGSSSYNEQFF	TGTGCCAGCAGCTTCCGGGGGTCGAGCTCCTACAATGAGCAGTTCTTC	TRBJ2-1	16	.	TRBV11-2	.
CASSPGQETQYF	TGTGCCAGCAGCCCAGGACAAGAGACCCAGTACTTC	TRBJ2-5	12	.	TRBV6-5	.
CASSENRGETQYF	TGTGCCAGCAGTGAAAACAGGGGGGAGACCCAGTACTTC	TRBJ2-5	13	TRBD1	TRBV2	.
CATNVLGARTGANVLTF	TGTGCCACTAATGTGTTGGGGGCTCGAACTGGGGCCAACGTCCTGACTTTC	TRBJ2-6	17	.	TRBV5-8	.
CASSLAGSHEQYF	TGCGCCAGCAGCTTGGCGGGGTCCCACGAGCAGTACTTC	TRBJ2-7	13	.	TRBV5-1	once
CASSLSLAGGGTGELFF	TGTGCCAGCAGCTTATCATTAGCGGGAGGGGGCACCGGGGAGCTGTTTTTT	TRBJ2-2	17	TRBD2	TRBV7-2	.
CASSKDRDGYTF	TGCGCCAGCAGTAAGGACAGGGATGGCTACACCTTC	TRBJ1-2	12	TRBD1	TRBV5-1	.
CASSTRGQRNTEAFF	TGTGCCAGCAGCACAAGAGGGCAGAGAAACACTGAAGCTTTCTTT	TRBJ1-1	15	.	TRBV7-2	.
CASSFGQGTQETQYF	TGTGCCAGCAGCTTTGGACAGGGCACACAAGAGACCCAGTACTTC	TRBJ2-5	15	TRBD1	TRBV9	.
CASSLQQGEQYF	TGTGCCAGCAGCTTGCAGCAGGGGGAGCAGTACTTC	TRBJ2-7	12	.	TRBV5-6	.
CASSHPTSGNNEQFF	TGCGCCAGCAGCCACCCGACTAGCGGGAACAATGAGCAGTTCTTC	TRBJ2-1	15	TRBD2	TRBV4-1	.
CASSIIPTSGSNEQFF	TGCGCCAGCAGCATAATCCCCACTAGCGGGAGCAATGAGCAGTTCTTC	TRBJ2-1	16	TRBD2	TRBV5-1	.
CASSPSRGREAFF	TGTGCCAGCAGCCCGTCCAGGGGGCGAGAAGCTTTCTTT	TRBJ1-1	13	TRBD1	TRBV14	.
CASSQYREPDTQYF	TGTGCCAGCTCACAATACAGGGAACCAGATACGCAGTATTTT	TRBJ2-3	14	.	TRBV18	.
CASITRDRDLSSNYGYTF	TGTGCCAGCATTACCCGGGACAGGGATTTAAGTTCTAACTATGGCTACACCTTC	TRBJ1-2	18	TRBD1	TRBV7-9	.
CASSNRENEQFF	TGTGCCAGCAGTAACAGGGAGAATGAGCAGTTCTTC	TRBJ2-1	12	.	TRBV6-5	.
CASSLRWPQNGYTF	TGTGCCAGCAGCTTACGTTGGCCGCAAAATGGCTACACCTTC	TRBJ1-2	14	.	TRBV7-2	.
CASSLEGQGINEQFF	TGCGCCAGCAGCTTGGAGGGACAGGGGATCAATGAGCAGTTCTTC	TRBJ2-1	15	TRBD1	TRBV5-1	.
CASSPALSGRADNEQFF	TGTGCCAGCTCACCCGCTCTGAGCGGGAGGGCCGACAATGAGCAGTTCTTC	TRBJ2-1	17	TRBD2	TRBV18	.
CASSFNSANQPQHF	TGTGCCAGTAGTTTTAACAGTGCCAATCAGCCCCAGCATTTT	TRBJ1-5	14	.	TRBV19	once
CASSVAGGPIDEQFF	TGCGCCAGCAGTGTAGCGGGAGGGCCTATAGATGAGCAGTTCTTC	TRBJ2-1	15	TRBD2	TRBV10-1	.
CASSQDFGSLHYGYTF	TGTGCCAGCAGCCAAGATTTCGGTTCCCTGCACTATGGCTACACCTTC	TRBJ1-2	16	.	TRBV14	.
CASQRQGTNYGYTF	TGTGCCAGCCAAAGACAGGGAACTAACTATGGCTACACCTTC	TRBJ1-2	14	TRBD1	TRBV28	once
CASSPTGTSGRPETQYF	TGCGCCAGCAGCCCTACCGGGACTAGCGGGAGACCAGAGACCCAGTACTTC	TRBJ2-5	17	TRBD2	TRBV4-1	.
CASGFTSGSYEQYF	TGTGCCAGCGGTTTTACTAGCGGGTCCTACGAGCAGTACTTC	TRBJ2-7	14	TRBD2	TRBV6-1	.